These 20 T cell receptor beta chains originate from one sample sequenced in a study of cytomegalovirus exposure and HLA in healthy donors. Primers for the PCR totalled 60 Vbeta and 13 Jbeta. The table came from immunoSEQ multiplex PCR; TCRdb's copy has only in-frame clones and leaves some out. The sample holds some 130,000 clones, over 65% seen once. Sequences were obtained from PBMCs. These receptors were obtained from a female donor in good health and CMV-seropositive.

This clone has only one observation. The chain has TRBV7-9 and TRBJ2-1, with D possibly TRBD1 on 5 matching bases. Per the germline V gene, CDR1 is SEHNR and CDR2 is FQNEAQ (reference sequence). Trimming took 2 bases from V and 7 from J, leaving 9 bases between them. This CDR3 is built from 13 residues. This chain's CDR3 is CASSLSHRNEQFF. For the CDR3, the DNA is TGTGCCAGCAGCTTATCCCACAGGAATGAGCAGTTCTTC.

The chain couples TRBV2 to TRBJ1-4, with D possibly matching TRBD1 (5 bases). Trimming cost V 0 bases and J 7 bases, with 15 bases left between them. CDR3 length: 16 amino acids. The germline V gene has CDR1 SNHLY and CDR2 FYNNEI. CDR3 nucleotide sequence: TGTGCCAGCAGTGAAGCGCTTAGCCGGGGGAGTGAAAAACTGTTTTTT. Translating gives CASSEALSRGSEKLFF.

CDR3 in DNA: TGCAGCGCCGCAGACTCCTATAATTCACCCCTCCACTTT. Its protein is CSAADSYNSPLHF. The genes are TRBV29-1 and TRBJ1-6; D call uncertain. CDR1 and CDR2 from the germline V gene are SQVTM and ANQGSEA. V shed 7 bases and J shed 0 bases, with 7 bases lying between them. This CDR3 is 13 amino acids long.

The chain is built from TRBV6-5 and TRBJ1-6; 9 nucleotides line up with TRBD1. The CDR3 contains 16 residues. CDR1 is MNHEY, CDR2 SVGAGI, per germline. V shed 3 bases and J 9 bases; nucleotides not matched to a gene: 9. The CDR3 spells CASSYPPDRGSSPLHF. The CDR3, as DNA: TGTGCCAGCAGTTATCCCCCTGACAGGGGGAGTTCACCCCTCCACTTT.

V is TRBV30 and J is TRBJ1-1; TRBD1 agrees at 7 bases. The CDR3 has 14 amino acids. J lost 1 base, V lost 4 bases, and 6 bases had no gene match. Germline V CDR1 and CDR2: GTSNPN, SVGIG (reference sequence). CDR3 amino acids: CAWILWDRNTEAFF. CDR3 sequence (DNA): TGTGCCTGGATCCTTTGGGACAGGAACACTGAAGCTTTCTTT.

The rearrangement links TRBV30 to TRBJ2-3; D unresolved. The length of the CDR3 is 12 residues. CDR1 is GTSNPN and CDR2 is SVGIG in the germline V gene (reference sequence). V lost 4 bases and J 2 bases, leaving 7 bases between the germline ends. The CDR3: CAWTFNTDTQYF. DNA for the CDR3: TGTGCCTGGACCTTTAACACAGATACGCAGTATTTT.

This clone has just a few counts. This chain links TRBV29-1 with TRBJ2-5, with 10 bases lining up with TRBD2. The CDR3 extends over 14 amino acids. Germline CDR1 reads SQVTM; CDR2 reads ANQGSEA. V lost 3 bases and J lost 5; bases outside the gene matches: 6. CDR3 in DNA: TGCAGCGTTGAGGCTAGCGGGAGCTTGGAGACCCAGTACTTC. As protein: CSVEASGSLETQYF.

The CDR3 nucleotides are TGCGCCAGCAGCACGGGACAGCCGAACACTGAAGCTTTCTTT. Translation gives CASSTGQPNTEAFF. This chain joins TRBV5-1 and TRBJ1-1; the match to TRBD1 covers 7 bases. Germline-derived CDR1 and CDR2 are SGHRS and YFSETQ. CDR3 length: 14 residues. V lost 4 bases to trimming and J lost 1 base; unmatched junction nucleotides: 4.

The chain couples TRBV6-1 to TRBJ1-1; 8 bases are a match to TRBD1. This CDR3 spans 15 amino acids. Germline CDR1 MNHNS, CDR2 SASEGT. The trim removed 6 bases at V and 3 bases at J, leaving 9 bases unmatched. CDR3 DNA sequence: TGTGCCAGCAGCAGGGGGCCCGCCGCTTACACTGAAGCTTTCTTT. Encoded protein: CASSRGPAAYTEAFF.

This chain links TRBV11-3 with TRBJ2-7; TRBD2 matches at 8 bases. CDR1 is SGHNT, CDR2 YENEEA, per germline. The length of the CDR3 is 19 residues. Trimming cost V 1 base and J 2 bases; bases outside gene matches: 16. The CDR3 region is CASSLGCSGAGVGPYEQYF. CDR3 nucleotide sequence: TGTGCCAGCAGCTTAGGTTGTAGCGGGGCGGGGGTGGGGCCCTACGAGCAGTACTTC.

The V call is TRBV7-2, the J call TRBJ2-2; D might be TRBD1 (6 bases). Germline V gives CDR1 SGHTA, CDR2 FQGNSA. V was pared by 5 bases and J by 4 bases, with 14 bases between. The CDR3 is 15 residues long. CDR3 in amino acids: CASSQVDRTTGELFF. CDR3 DNA sequence: TGTGCCAGCAGCCAAGTTGACAGGACCACCGGGGAGCTGTTTTTT. Filled out from reference TRBV7-2 and TRBJ2-2, the complete variable domain reads GAGVSQSPSNKVTEKGKDVELRCDPISGHTALYWYRQSLGQGLEFLIYFQGNSAPDKSGLPSDRFSAERTGGSVSTLTIQRTQQEDSAVYLCASSQVDRTTGELFFGEGSRLTVL.

V is TRBV5-4 and J is TRBJ2-3; 7 bases are a match to TRBD1. J gave up 5 bases and V 2 bases, and 5 bases lay outside the gene matches. The CDR3 consists of 14 residues. Germline CDR1 and CDR2: SGHNT and YYREEE (reference sequence). This CDR3 reads CASSLGGRIDTQYF. CDR3 sequence (DNA): TGTGCCAGCAGCTTAGGGGGCCGCATAGATACGCAGTATTTT.

This clone was picked up a small number of times. This chain uses TRBV27 with TRBJ1-1; D is perhaps TRBD1 (5 bases). Germline lookup yields CDR1 MNHEY and CDR2 SMNVEV (reference sequence). This CDR3 has 14 amino acids. Trimming shortened V by 4 bases and J by 1 base, and 10 bases separated the two germline ends. The DNA of the CDR3 is TGTGCCAGCAGTTGGGAGGGGCCGAACACTGAAGCTTTCTTT. Translated: CASSWEGPNTEAFF.

This chain joins TRBV14 and TRBJ2-5; TRBD1 matches 8 bases. The J call may not be correct, given that the DNA end is closer to TRBJ2-7. The CDR3 runs to 15 residues. From germline, CDR1 is SGHDN and CDR2 FVKESK. This chain's CDR3 is CASSQETGATYEQYF. The CDR3 coding sequence is TGTGCCAGCAGCCAAGAGACAGGGGCCACCTACGAGCAGTACTTC.

The genes are TRBV7-9 and TRBJ2-7, with 9 bases fitting TRBD1. Germline values: CDR1 SEHNR, CDR2 FQNEAQ (reference sequence). The CDR3 is 14 amino acids. V lost 1 base to trimming and J lost 4 bases; unmatched junction nucleotides: 2. The CDR3 loop reads CASSLEQGAYEQYF. Here the CDR3 DNA reads TGTGCCAGCAGCTTAGAACAGGGGGCGTACGAGCAGTACTTC. Looking up the rest from reference TRBV7-9 and TRBJ2-7 gives the full variable domain: DTGVSQNPRHKITKRGQNVTFRCDPISEHNRLYWYRQTLGQGPEFLTYFQNEAQLEKSRLLSDRFSAERPKGSFSTLEIQRTEQGDSAMYLCASSLEQGAYEQYFGPGTRLTVT.

The rearrangement joins TRBV7-2 to TRBJ2-3; possible D gene TRBD2, 5 bases. The V gene's germline CDR1 is SGHTA and CDR2 FQGNSA. V dropped 1 base and J dropped 4 bases, with 6 bases sitting between them. The CDR3 sequence is 13 residues long. The CDR3 spells CASSLEEADTQYF. The DNA for the CDR3 is TGTGCCAGCAGCTTAGAGGAGGCAGATACGCAGTATTTT. Supplemented by reference TRBV7-2 and TRBJ2-3, the full variable domain reads GAGVSQSPSNKVTEKGKDVELRCDPISGHTALYWYRQSLGQGLEFLIYFQGNSAPDKSGLPSDRFSAERTGGSVSTLTIQRTQQEDSAVYLCASSLEEADTQYFGPGTRLTVL.

V gene TRBV13 combines with J gene TRBJ2-1; D is undetermined. Germline CDR1 PRHDT, CDR2 FYEKMQ (reference sequence). V gave up 8 bases and J gave up 0 bases, with 11 bases separating them. The CDR3 runs 14 residues. CDR3 region: CASSEVGSYNEQFF. CDR3 DNA sequence: TGTGCCAGCTCTGAGGTTGGCTCCTACAATGAGCAGTTCTTC. Combining the CDR3 with reference TRBV13 and TRBJ2-1 gives the whole variable domain AAGVIQSPRHLIKEKRETATLKCYPIPRHDTVYWYQQGPGQDPQFLISFYEKMQSDKGSIPDRFSAQQFSDYHSELNMSSLELGDSALYFCASSEVGSYNEQFFGPGTRLTVL.

This clone was detected only once. V usage is TRBV12-2 and J usage is TRBJ2-7; the listed D gene, TRBD1, was not tested against the DNA. TRBV12-2 is designated a pseudogene. This CDR3 is 18 amino acids long. The CDR3, as DNA: TGTGCAAGTCGCTTAGTCCCCTCTGGACAGGGACAGTCCTACGAGCAGTACTTC. It yields the protein CASRLVPSGQGQSYEQYF.

This clone was detected a few times. The rearrangement joins TRBV19 to TRBJ2-7, with 8 bases matching TRBD2. CDR3 length: 11 residues. Germline lookup yields CDR1 LNHDA and CDR2 SQIVND (reference sequence). The J segment lost 9 bases and the V segment lost 5 bases, leaving 3 bases of the junction unmatched. This CDR3 is CASSREGLQYF. DNA for the CDR3: TGTGCCAGTAGTCGGGAGGGACTGCAGTACTTC.

This clone was detected only a few times. The chain has TRBV20-1 and TRBJ2-1; D not resolved. CDR3 size: 11 residues. V was pared by 8 bases and J by 4 bases, with 9 bases between. Per germline, CDR1 DFQATT and CDR2 SNEGSKA (reference sequence). The DNA of the CDR3 is TGCAGTACCATCGAGTACAATGAGCAGTTCTTC. Its protein product is CSTIEYNEQFF.